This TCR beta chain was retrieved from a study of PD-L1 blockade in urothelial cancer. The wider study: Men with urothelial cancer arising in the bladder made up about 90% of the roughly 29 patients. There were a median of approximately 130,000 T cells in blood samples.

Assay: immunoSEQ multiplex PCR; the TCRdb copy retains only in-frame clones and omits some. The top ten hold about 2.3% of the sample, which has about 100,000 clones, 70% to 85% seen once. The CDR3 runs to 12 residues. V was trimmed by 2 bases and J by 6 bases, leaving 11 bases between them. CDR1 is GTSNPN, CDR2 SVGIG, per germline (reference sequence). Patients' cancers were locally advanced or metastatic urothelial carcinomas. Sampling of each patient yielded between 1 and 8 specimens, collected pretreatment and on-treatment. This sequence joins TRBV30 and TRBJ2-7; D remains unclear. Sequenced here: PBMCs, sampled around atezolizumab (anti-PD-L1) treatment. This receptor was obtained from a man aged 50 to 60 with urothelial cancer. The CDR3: CAWSQPYGEQYF. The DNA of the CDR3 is TGTGCCTGGAGTCAACCGTACGGCGAGCAGTACTTC.